This is a list of T cell receptor beta chains from one sample in a study of cytomegalovirus exposure and HLA in healthy donors. This table comes from immunoSEQ multiplex PCR, and its TCRdb copy is limited to in-frame clones, with some not included. Seen here are fewer than 200,000 clones, under 85% observed once, and the top ten hold over 2%. Sequenced material: PBMCs. These receptors were taken from a human donor in good health. CDR3s include the opening cysteine and the closing phenylalanine or tryptophan. Fields, in order: V gene, D gene, J gene, clone size, CDR3 DNA, CDR3 protein. A D gene is named only where the DNA matches it firmly. A clone size is listed for some rows: how often the clone was seen (once, few, many), or a class if it is expanded.

TRBV7-9	NA	TRBJ1-3	few	TGTTCCAGCAGCCCAAAGGACAATGCAAACACCATATATTTT	CSSSPKDNANTIYF
TRBV27	TRBD1	TRBJ1-2	NA	TGTGCCATCCGGGACAGCAACTATGGCTACACCTTC	CAIRDSNYGYTF
TRBV18	TRBD1	TRBJ1-4	NA	TGTGCCAGCTCACAATCGACAGGGGTAGATGAAAAACTGTTTTTT	CASSQSTGVDEKLFF
TRBV5-8	TRBD1	TRBJ1-5	NA	TGTGCCAGCAGCCCCCGGGGGCCGGACAGGCTCCCACAGCCCCAGCATTTT	CASSPRGPDRLPQPQHF
TRBV7-8	TRBD1	TRBJ2-5	NA	TGTGCCAGCCAACCACAGGGGATGGGACAAGAGACCCAGTACTTC	CASQPQGMGQETQYF
TRBV7-9	NA	TRBJ2-1	NA	TGTGCCAGCAGCCCCGGGAGTGGGGGCAATGAGCAGTTCTTC	CASSPGSGGNEQFF
TRBV18	TRBD1	TRBJ2-1	once	TGTGCCAGCTCACCACACGACAGGGGGAGCTCCTACAATGAGCAGTTCTTC	CASSPHDRGSSYNEQFF
TRBV5-1	NA	TRBJ2-3	few	TGCGCCAGCAGCTTGGGTAGAGGCACAGATACGCAGTATTTT	CASSLGRGTDTQYF
TRBV7-3	TRBD2	TRBJ2-1	NA	TGTGCCAGCAGCTTGGGGACTAGCGGGGCCGGGACGTTTGATGAGCAGTTCTTC	CASSLGTSGAGTFDEQFF
TRBV4-1	TRBD1	TRBJ2-1	NA	TGCGCCAGCAGCCAAAGGCACGGACAGGGCCTCTACAATGAGCAGTTCTTC	CASSQRHGQGLYNEQFF
TRBV6-5	NA	TRBJ1-4	NA	TGTGCCAGTAGAATGGGCCTCCGTAATGAAAAACTGTTTTTT	CASRMGLRNEKLFF
TRBV30	NA	TRBJ1-4	NA	TGTGCCTGGAGTGTAGGGGTCGGAGGGCGGAAACTGTTTTTT	CAWSVGVGGRKLFF
TRBV6-1	NA	TRBJ1-2	NA	TGTGCCAGCACGACGGGGGGCAAAGCTAACTATGGCTACACCTTC	CASTTGGKANYGYTF
TRBV7-3	NA	TRBJ2-3	NA	TGTGCCAGCAGCTCAAAGGGTCTACCGGGGGACCCCACAGATACGCAGTATTTT	CASSSKGLPGDPTDTQYF
TRBV6-5	NA	TRBJ1-2	NA	TGTGCCAGCAGTTACGTACAGGGCTATGGCTACACCTTC	CASSYVQGYGYTF
TRBV9	NA	TRBJ1-2	NA	TGTGCCAGCAGCGTAGGGCTACTATTAGACTATGGCTACACCTTC	CASSVGLLLDYGYTF
TRBV7-8	TRBD1	TRBJ1-1	NA	TGTGCCAGCAGACTCACGGCAGGGGGCGGCATGAACACTGAAGCTTTCTTT	CASRLTAGGGMNTEAFF
TRBV10-1	NA	TRBJ2-2	NA	TGCGCCAGCAGCGATCTCTCTGCGGGGCGCTCCACCGGGGAGCTGTTTTTT	CASSDLSAGRSTGELFF
TRBV5-1	TRBD1	TRBJ1-2	NA	TGCGCCAGCAGCTGGGGACAGGGGGACGGCTACACCTTC	CASSWGQGDGYTF
TRBV10-3	NA	TRBJ1-2	NA	TGTGCCATCAGTGAGTCACAGGTGTATGGCTACACCTTC	CAISESQVYGYTF
TRBV9	NA	TRBJ1-2	NA	TGTGCCAGCAGCGTAGGGAGAAGTCAGACTCTCTATGGCTACACCTTC	CASSVGRSQTLYGYTF
TRBV4-1	TRBD2	TRBJ2-7	NA	TGCGCCAGCAGCCAAGACAAGCGGGGGATCAGCGAGCAGTACTTC	CASSQDKRGISEQYF
TRBV10-3	TRBD1	TRBJ1-1	NA	TGTGCCATCAGTGAGCCAGCAGGGGGCACTGAAGCTTTCTTT	CAISEPAGGTEAFF
TRBV5-5	NA	TRBJ1-5	NA	TGTGCCAGCAGCTCGAACCCTCAGGGCAACAATCAGCCCCAGCATTTT	CASSSNPQGNNQPQHF
TRBV9	TRBD2	TRBJ2-1	few	TGTGCCAGCAGCGAGGGACTAAACAATGAGCAGTTCTTC	CASSEGLNNEQFF
TRBV7-2	NA	TRBJ2-3	NA	TGTGCCAGCAGCCCAAGTGTAGCCTCCAACACAGATACGCAGTATTTT	CASSPSVASNTDTQYF
TRBV2	TRBD1	TRBJ2-5	NA	TGTGCCAGCGGAGGACAGGGCCCCCAAGAGACCCAGTACTTC	CASGGQGPQETQYF
TRBV25-1	NA	TRBJ1-6	NA	TGTGCCAGCAGTGAACGTTTTGGAGACTCCTATAATTCACCCCTCCACTTT	CASSERFGDSYNSPLHF
TRBV7-9	TRBD2	TRBJ2-3	NA	TGTGCCAGCAGCTTAACCATGACTATAGCGGGGCGCACAGATACGCAGTATTTT	CASSLTMTIAGRTDTQYF
TRBV4-1	NA	TRBJ2-1	once	TGCGCCAGCAGCCAAGCTCTGGCCAGGGGGGCGGGTGGGAATGAGCAGTTCTTC	CASSQALARGAGGNEQFF
TRBV5-1	NA	TRBJ1-1	NA	TGCGCCAGCAGCTTGTGGGGCTCGGGCACTGAAGCTTTCTTT	CASSLWGSGTEAFF
TRBV4-2	NA	TRBJ2-1	NA	TGTGCCAGCAGCCAAGGGAGGTCCTACAATGAGCAGTTCTTC	CASSQGRSYNEQFF
TRBV2	NA	TRBJ2-2	few	TGTGCCAGCATCCCGCCGGAGAGGCCCAACACCGGGGAGCTGTTTTTT	CASIPPERPNTGELFF
TRBV5-1	NA	TRBJ1-6	NA	TGCGCCAGCCGTGTGGACAGAAATAATTCACCCCTCCACTTT	CASRVDRNNSPLHF
TRBV5-5	TRBD1	TRBJ1-2	NA	TGTGCCAGCAGCTTGCAGGGGGCTGATGGCTACACCTTC	CASSLQGADGYTF
TRBV6-1	NA	TRBJ1-5	few	TGTGCCAGCAGTGAAGTGAAATGGGCAGAGAATCAGCCCCAGCATTTT	CASSEVKWAENQPQHF
TRBV5-6	NA	TRBJ2-7	few	TGTGCCAGCAGCTCGGAGGACTACGAGCAGTACTTC	CASSSEDYEQYF
TRBV6-5	TRBD2	TRBJ2-7	once	TGTGCCAGCAGTTTAAGTCCTAGCGGAGCCTACGAGCAGTACTTC	CASSLSPSGAYEQYF
TRBV2	TRBD1	TRBJ1-4	few	TGTGCCAGCACCCCGGGACAGGGGTACGATCGGTTGTTTTTT	CASTPGQGYDRLFF
TRBV6-6	NA	TRBJ2-5	NA	TGTGCCAGCAGCTTGGAGACCCAGTACTTC	CASSLETQYF
TRBV30	NA	TRBJ1-1	NA	TGTGCCTGGAGTCCAGTTTCCCCGGACACACTAAACACTGAAGCTTTCTTT	CAWSPVSPDTLNTEAFF
TRBV7-3	NA	TRBJ2-1	few	TGTGCCAGCAGCTTGCTAGATGGGGAGCAGTTCTTC	CASSLLDGEQFF
TRBV4-1	TRBD2	TRBJ2-1	NA	TGCGCCAGCAGCCGTGGACTAGCGGGATACAATGAGCAGTTCTTC	CASSRGLAGYNEQFF
TRBV5-6	TRBD2	TRBJ2-1	NA	TGTGCCAGCACCCGGAGGTCTTGGCGGGGGACTTACAATGAGCAGTTCTTC	CASTRRSWRGTYNEQFF
TRBV5-1	TRBD2	TRBJ2-5	NA	TGCGCCAGCTATAGCGGGGGGGCAGGAGAGACCCAGTACTTC	CASYSGGAGETQYF
TRBV5-8	TRBD1	TRBJ1-4	few	TGTGCCAGCAGCCTGACAGGGGGAAAACTGTTTTTT	CASSLTGGKLFF
TRBV5-1	TRBD1	TRBJ2-7	NA	TGCGCCAGCAGCTTGACAGGGGGTATGAACGAGCAGTACTTC	CASSLTGGMNEQYF
TRBV6-5	NA	TRBJ2-7	NA	TGTGCCAGCAGTTACTCCGGGGGGCTAAGCTCCTACGAGCAGTACTTC	CASSYSGGLSSYEQYF
TRBV25-1	NA	TRBJ1-3	NA	TGTGCCAGCAGTACAGCGGGGGGAAACACCATATATTTT	CASSTAGGNTIYF
TRBV23-1	NA	TRBJ2-2	NA	TGCGCCAGCAGTCAATCGGAGACGGAGAACACCGGGGAGCTGTTTTTT	CASSQSETENTGELFF
TRBV5-1	NA	TRBJ2-1	few	TGCGCCAGCAGCTCAAAAAGACACGGACAGAACTCATCCTACAATGAGCAGTTCTTC	CASSSKRHGQNSSYNEQFF
TRBV5-6	NA	TRBJ2-1	NA	TGTGCCAGCATCCTTTCTGGGGCGGCCTACAATGAGCAGTTCTTC	CASILSGAAYNEQFF
TRBV4-3	NA	TRBJ2-7	NA	TGCGCCAGCAGCCGCCATGAATCGGGGGGCGCGACCTACGAGCAGTACTTC	CASSRHESGGATYEQYF